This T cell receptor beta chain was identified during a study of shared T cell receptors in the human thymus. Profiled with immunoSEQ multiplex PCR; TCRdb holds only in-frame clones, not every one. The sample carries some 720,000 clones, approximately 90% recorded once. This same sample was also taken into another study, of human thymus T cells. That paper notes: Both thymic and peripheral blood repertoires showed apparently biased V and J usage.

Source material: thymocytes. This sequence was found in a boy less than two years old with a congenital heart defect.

The CDR3: CASSLSPRFGRANEQFF. CDR3 DNA: TGTGCCAGCAGTTTATCCCCCCGGTTCGGGAGGGCCAATGAGCAGTTCTTC. The V gene is TRBV27, the J gene TRBJ2-1, with 8 bases matching TRBD2. The V and J ends lost 0 bases and 6 bases, in that order; junction bases with no gene match: 10. The CDR3 sequence is 17 residues long. The germline V gene encodes CDR1 MNHEY and CDR2 SMNVEV (reference sequence).